The T cell receptor beta chain described here comes from a study of CD8 T cells in Susac syndrome. It was with random hexamers that about 0.45 to 1 ug RNA was reverse transcribed. With immunoSEQ multiplex PCR, TCR beta CDR3 was amplified across 54 Vbeta and 13 Jbeta. TCRdb reanalysed the immunoSEQ multiplex PCR reads using MiXCR and keeps one entry per CDR3 protein. The sample holds around 270,000 distinct CDR3 sequences, about nine tenths seen once. CDR1 is LGHNA and CDR2 is YSLEER in the germline V gene. The CDR3 totals 16 residues. With 0 bases removed from V and 3 bases from J, the gap between germline ends came to 14 bases.

Material: CD8+ T cells from PBMCs. This TCR derives from a human donor with multiple sclerosis. The V call is TRBV4-3, the J call TRBJ1-1; unclear D gene. For the CDR3, the DNA is TGCGCCAGCAGCCAAGATCGGGGTACGAAGGACACTGAAGCTTTCTTT. It specifies CASSQDRGTKDTEAFF.